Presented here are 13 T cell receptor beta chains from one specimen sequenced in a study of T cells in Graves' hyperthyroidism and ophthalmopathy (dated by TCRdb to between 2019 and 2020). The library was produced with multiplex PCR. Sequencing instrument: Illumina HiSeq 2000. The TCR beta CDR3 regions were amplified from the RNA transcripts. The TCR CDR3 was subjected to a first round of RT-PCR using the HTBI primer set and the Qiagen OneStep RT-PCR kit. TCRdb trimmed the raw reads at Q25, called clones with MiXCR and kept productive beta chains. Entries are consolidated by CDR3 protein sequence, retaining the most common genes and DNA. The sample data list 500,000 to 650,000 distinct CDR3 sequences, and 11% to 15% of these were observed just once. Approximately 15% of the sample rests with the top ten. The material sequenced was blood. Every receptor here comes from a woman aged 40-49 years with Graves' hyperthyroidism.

The CDR3 reads CASSVGGADTQYF. In DNA form, the CDR3 reads TGTGCCAGCAGCGTGGGGGGGGCAGATACGCAGTATTTT. J is TRBJ2-3 and V is TRBV9, with 7 bases aligning to TRBD2. This CDR3 contains 13 residues. J gave up 4 bases and V 2 bases, and 1 base lay outside the gene matches. CDR1 and CDR2 (germline): SGDLS, YYNGEE.

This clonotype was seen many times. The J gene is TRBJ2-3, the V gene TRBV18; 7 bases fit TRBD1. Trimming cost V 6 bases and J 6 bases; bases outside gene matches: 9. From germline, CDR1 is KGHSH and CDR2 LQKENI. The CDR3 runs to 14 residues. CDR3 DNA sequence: TGTGCCAGCTCCCGGGGACAGCTCCCGGATACGCAGTATTTT. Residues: CASSRGQLPDTQYF.

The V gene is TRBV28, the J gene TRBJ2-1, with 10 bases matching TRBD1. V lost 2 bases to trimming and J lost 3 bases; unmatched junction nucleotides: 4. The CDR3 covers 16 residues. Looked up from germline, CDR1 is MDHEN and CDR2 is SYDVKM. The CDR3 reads CASSLAGQGYYNEQFF. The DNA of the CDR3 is TGTGCCAGCAGTTTAGCGGGACAGGGGTACTACAATGAGCAGTTCTTC.

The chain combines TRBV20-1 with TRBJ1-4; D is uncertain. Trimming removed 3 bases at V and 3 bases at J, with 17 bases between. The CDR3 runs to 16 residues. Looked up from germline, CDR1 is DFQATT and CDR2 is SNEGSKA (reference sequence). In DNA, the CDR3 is TGCAGTGCTAGTAAGGGCTACTCAGCGTCTAATGAAAAACTGTTTTTT. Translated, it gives CSASKGYSASNEKLFF.

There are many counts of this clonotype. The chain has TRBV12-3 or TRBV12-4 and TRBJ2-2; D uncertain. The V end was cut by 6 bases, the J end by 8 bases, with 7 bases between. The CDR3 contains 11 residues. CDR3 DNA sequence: TGTGCCAGCAGGTCCCGTGGGGAGCTGTTTTTT. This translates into CASRSRGELFF.

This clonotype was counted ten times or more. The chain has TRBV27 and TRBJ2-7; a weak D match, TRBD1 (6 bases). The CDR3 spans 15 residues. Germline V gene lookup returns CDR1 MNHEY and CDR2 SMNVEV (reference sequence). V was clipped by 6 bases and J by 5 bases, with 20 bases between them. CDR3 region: CASRGLVGASDEQYF. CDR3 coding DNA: TGTGCCAGCAGGGGGCTTGTGGGGGCGTCCGACGAGCAGTACTTC.

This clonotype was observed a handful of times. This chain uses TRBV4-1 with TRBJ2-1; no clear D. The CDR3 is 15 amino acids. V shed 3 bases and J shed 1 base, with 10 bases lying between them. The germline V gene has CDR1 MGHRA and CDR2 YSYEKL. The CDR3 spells CASSQIGMSYNEQFF. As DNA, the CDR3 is TGCGCCAGCAGCCAGATTGGTATGTCCTACAATGAGCAGTTCTTC.

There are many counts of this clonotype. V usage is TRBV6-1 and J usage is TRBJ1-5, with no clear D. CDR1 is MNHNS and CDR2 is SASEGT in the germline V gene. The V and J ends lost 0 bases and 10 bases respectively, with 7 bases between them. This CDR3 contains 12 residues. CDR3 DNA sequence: TGTGCCAGCAGTGAAGCGGGGTTCCCCCAGCATTTT. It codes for CASSEAGFPQHF.

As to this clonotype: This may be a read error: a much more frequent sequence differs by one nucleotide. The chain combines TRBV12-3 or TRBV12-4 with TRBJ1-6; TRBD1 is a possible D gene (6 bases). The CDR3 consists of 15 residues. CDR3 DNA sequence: TGTGCCGGCAGTTTAAAAGGGGGGCGCGGATCACCCCTCCACTTT. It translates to CAGSLKGGRGSPLHF.

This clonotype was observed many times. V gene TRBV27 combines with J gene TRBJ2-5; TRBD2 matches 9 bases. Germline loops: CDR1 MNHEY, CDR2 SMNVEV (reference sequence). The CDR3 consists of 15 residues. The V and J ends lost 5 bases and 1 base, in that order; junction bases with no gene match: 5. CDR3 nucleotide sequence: TGTGCCAGCAGTCTCGGACTAGCGATCCAAGAGACCCAGTACTTC. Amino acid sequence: CASSLGLAIQETQYF.

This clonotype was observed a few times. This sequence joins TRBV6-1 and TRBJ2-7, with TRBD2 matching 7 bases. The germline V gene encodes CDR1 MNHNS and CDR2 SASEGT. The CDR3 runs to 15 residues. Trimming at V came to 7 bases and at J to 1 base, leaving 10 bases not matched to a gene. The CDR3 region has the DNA TGTGCCAGCACCAGGACTAGTCCAAGTTCCTACGAGCAGTACTTC. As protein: CASTRTSPSSYEQYF.

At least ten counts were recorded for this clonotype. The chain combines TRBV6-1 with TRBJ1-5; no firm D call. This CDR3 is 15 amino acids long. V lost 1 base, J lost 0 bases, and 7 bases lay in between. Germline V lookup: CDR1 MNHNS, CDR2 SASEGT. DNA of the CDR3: TGTGCCAGCAGTGAAGGGATGAGTAGCAATCAGCCCCAGCATTTT. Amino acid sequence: CASSEGMSSNQPQHF.

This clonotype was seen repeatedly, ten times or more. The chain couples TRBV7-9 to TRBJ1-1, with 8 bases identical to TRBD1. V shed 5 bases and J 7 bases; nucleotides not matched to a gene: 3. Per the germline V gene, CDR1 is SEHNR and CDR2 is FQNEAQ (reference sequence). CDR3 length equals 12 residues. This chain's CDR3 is CASSPTGVEAFF. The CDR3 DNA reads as TGTGCCAGCAGCCCGACAGGGGTTGAAGCTTTCTTT.